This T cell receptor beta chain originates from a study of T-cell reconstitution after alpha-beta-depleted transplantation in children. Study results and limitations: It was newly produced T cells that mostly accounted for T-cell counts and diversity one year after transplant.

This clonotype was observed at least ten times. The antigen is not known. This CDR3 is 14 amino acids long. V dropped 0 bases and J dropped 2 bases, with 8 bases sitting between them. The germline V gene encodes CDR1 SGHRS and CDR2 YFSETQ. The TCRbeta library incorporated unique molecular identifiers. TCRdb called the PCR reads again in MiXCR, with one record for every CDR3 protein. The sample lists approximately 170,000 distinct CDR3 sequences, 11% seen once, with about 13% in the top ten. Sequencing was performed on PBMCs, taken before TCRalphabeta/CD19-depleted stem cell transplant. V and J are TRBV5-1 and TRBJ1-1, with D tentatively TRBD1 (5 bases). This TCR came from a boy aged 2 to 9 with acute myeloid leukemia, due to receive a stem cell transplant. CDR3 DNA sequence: TGCGCCAGCAGCTTGGGACAGTCAAACACTGAAGCTTTCTTT. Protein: CASSLGQSNTEAFF.